The rows below give T cell receptor beta chains drawn from one sample of a study of spatial heterogeneity in lung cancer. TCRdb independently ran MiXCR on the 5' RACE reads; one entry per CDR3 protein. The sample lists about 20,000 distinct CDR3 sequences; around 9.6% were seen once. This specimen was PBMCs, taken at follow-up. These TCRs come from a male donor with early-stage non-small cell lung cancer. The CDR3 runs from the conserved cysteine through the conserved F or W. Fields, in order: CDR3 protein, CDR3 DNA, V gene, D gene, clone size, J gene. D genes are given only for firm matches. Clone size is given for some rows only: seen once, a few or many times, or a class if the clone is expanded.

cdr3_aa: CSVTANTGELFF
cdr3_nt: TGCAGCGTGACAGCGAACACCGGGGAGCTGTTTTTT
v_call: TRBV29-1
d_call: -
clone_size: many
j_call: TRBJ2-2

cdr3_aa: CASSLKGARETQYF
cdr3_nt: TGTGCCAGCAGTTTAAAGGGGGCGCGGGAGACCCAGTACTTC
v_call: TRBV28
d_call: TRBD1
clone_size: few
j_call: TRBJ2-5

cdr3_aa: CASQLAGQGNTEAFF
cdr3_nt: TGTGCCAGCCAACTCGCGGGGCAGGGGAACACTGAAGCTTTCTTT
v_call: TRBV19
d_call: -
clone_size: many
j_call: TRBJ1-1

cdr3_aa: CASSLTTNNEQFF
cdr3_nt: TGTGCCAGCAGCCTGACTACCAACAATGAGCAGTTCTTC
v_call: TRBV13
d_call: -
clone_size: many
j_call: TRBJ2-1

cdr3_aa: CASSPRGSSYEQYF
cdr3_nt: TGTGCCAGCAGTCCGCGGGGGAGCTCCTACGAGCAGTACTTC
v_call: TRBV5-6
d_call: TRBD2
clone_size: many
j_call: TRBJ2-7

cdr3_aa: CATSRDGRTDTQYF
cdr3_nt: TGTGCCACCAGCAGAGACGGGAGGACAGATACGCAGTATTTT
v_call: TRBV15
d_call: TRBD2
clone_size: few
j_call: TRBJ2-3

cdr3_aa: CAWSVYLTGFGYTF
cdr3_nt: TGTGCCTGGAGTGTATACCTGACAGGGTTTGGCTACACCTTC
v_call: TRBV30
d_call: TRBD1
clone_size: many
j_call: TRBJ1-2

cdr3_aa: CATSRDRADTQYF
cdr3_nt: TGTGCCACCAGCAGAGATCGTGCTGATACGCAGTATTTT
v_call: TRBV15
d_call: -
clone_size: -
j_call: TRBJ2-3

cdr3_aa: CASSSTLGTGGYNEQFF
cdr3_nt: TGTGCCAGCAGCTCTACCCTCGGGACAGGGGGCTACAATGAGCAGTTCTTC
v_call: TRBV11-2
d_call: TRBD1
clone_size: medium-sized
j_call: TRBJ2-1

cdr3_aa: CASSQMGVEGSSYNEQFF
cdr3_nt: TGTGCCAGCAGCCAGATGGGGGTTGAGGGTAGCTCCTACAATGAGCAGTTCTTC
v_call: TRBV3-1
d_call: -
clone_size: many
j_call: TRBJ2-1

cdr3_aa: CASSRLSGNNEQFF
cdr3_nt: TGTGCCAGCAGCCGATTATCGGGGAACAATGAGCAGTTCTTC
v_call: TRBV7-7
d_call: -
clone_size: -
j_call: TRBJ2-1

cdr3_aa: CSVETTGRPYEQYF
cdr3_nt: TGCAGCGTTGAGACTACAGGGAGACCCTACGAGCAGTACTTC
v_call: TRBV29-1
d_call: -
clone_size: many
j_call: TRBJ2-7

cdr3_aa: CASGLSGANVLTF
cdr3_nt: TGTGCCAGCGGTCTCTCTGGGGCCAACGTCCTGACTTTC
v_call: TRBV14
d_call: -
clone_size: medium-sized
j_call: TRBJ2-6

cdr3_aa: CASSSRDVNIYEQYF
cdr3_nt: TGTGCCAGCAGCTCCCGGGACGTAAATATCTACGAGCAGTACTTC
v_call: TRBV7-9
d_call: -
clone_size: few
j_call: TRBJ2-7

cdr3_aa: CASSELAGAGNEQFF
cdr3_nt: TGTGCCAGCAGTGAATTGGCGGGAGCTGGTAATGAGCAGTTCTTC
v_call: TRBV6-4
d_call: TRBD2
clone_size: many
j_call: TRBJ2-1

cdr3_aa: CASSLVRGNSPLHF
cdr3_nt: TGTGCCAGCAGCTTAGTTCGGGGGAATTCACCCCTCCACTTT
v_call: TRBV11-2
d_call: -
clone_size: many
j_call: TRBJ1-6

cdr3_aa: CASSQHARQETQYF
cdr3_nt: TGTGCCAGCAGCCAGCACGCTAGGCAAGAGACCCAGTACTTC
v_call: TRBV14
d_call: -
clone_size: many
j_call: TRBJ2-5

cdr3_aa: CASSEASAQPQHF
cdr3_nt: TGTGCCAGCAGTGAGGCTTCGGCTCAGCCCCAGCATTTT
v_call: TRBV12-3/TRBV12-4
d_call: -
clone_size: few
j_call: TRBJ1-5

cdr3_aa: CASSMLGGMGNEQFF
cdr3_nt: TGTGCCAGTAGTATGTTAGGGGGTATGGGCAATGAGCAGTTCTTC
v_call: TRBV19
d_call: -
clone_size: many
j_call: TRBJ2-1

cdr3_aa: CAWSKGTSGMKTDTQYF
cdr3_nt: TGTGCCTGGAGTAAGGGGACTAGCGGGATGAAGACAGATACGCAGTATTTT
v_call: TRBV30
d_call: TRBD2
clone_size: many
j_call: TRBJ2-3

cdr3_aa: CASSLRLTYEQYF
cdr3_nt: TGTGCCAGCAGTTTACGGCTAACCTACGAGCAGTACTTC
v_call: TRBV27
d_call: -
clone_size: -
j_call: TRBJ2-7

cdr3_aa: CASSYGGNSGNTIYF
cdr3_nt: TGTGCCAGCAGTTACGGGGGAAACTCTGGAAACACCATATATTTT
v_call: TRBV6-5
d_call: -
clone_size: -
j_call: TRBJ1-3

cdr3_aa: CASGRGATEAFF
cdr3_nt: TGTGCCAGCGGACGGGGGGCCACTGAAGCTTTCTTT
v_call: TRBV6-1
d_call: -
clone_size: many
j_call: TRBJ1-1

cdr3_aa: CASSLGQGRMSGNTIYF
cdr3_nt: TGTGCCAGCAGCTTAGGTCAGGGAAGGATGTCTGGAAACACCATATATTTT
v_call: TRBV7-2
d_call: -
clone_size: many
j_call: TRBJ1-3

cdr3_aa: CASSARGARTQETQYF
cdr3_nt: TGTGCCAGCAGCGCCCGAGGGGCGCGGACCCAAGAGACCCAGTACTTC
v_call: TRBV11-2
d_call: -
clone_size: -
j_call: TRBJ2-5

cdr3_aa: CASSTAGGDEQFF
cdr3_nt: TGTGCCAGCAGCACCGCAGGGGGCGATGAGCAGTTCTTC
v_call: TRBV5-5
d_call: TRBD1
clone_size: many
j_call: TRBJ2-1

cdr3_aa: CASSTRVLYGYTF
cdr3_nt: TGTGCCAGCAGTACCAGGGTTCTCTATGGCTACACCTTC
v_call: TRBV12-3/TRBV12-4
d_call: -
clone_size: many
j_call: TRBJ1-2

cdr3_aa: CASSLYSAADTQYF
cdr3_nt: TGTGCCAGCAGCTTGTACAGTGCGGCAGATACGCAGTATTTT
v_call: TRBV7-9
d_call: -
clone_size: many
j_call: TRBJ2-3

cdr3_aa: CASSGVGYMANTEAFF
cdr3_nt: TGCGCCAGCAGTGGGGTCGGTTACATGGCGAACACTGAAGCTTTCTTT
v_call: TRBV4-1
d_call: -
clone_size: many
j_call: TRBJ1-1

cdr3_aa: CSASWHMNTEAFF
cdr3_nt: TGCAGTGCTAGTTGGCACATGAACACTGAAGCTTTCTTT
v_call: TRBV20-1
d_call: -
clone_size: many
j_call: TRBJ1-1

cdr3_aa: CASSPRDRVYEQYF
cdr3_nt: TGTGCCAGCAGCCCACGGGACAGGGTCTACGAGCAGTACTTC
v_call: TRBV12-3/TRBV12-4
d_call: TRBD1
clone_size: few
j_call: TRBJ2-7